This entry lists 8 T cell receptor beta chains sequenced from one sample in a study of blood T cell repertoires in COVID-19. Sequenced by immunoSEQ multiplex PCR; TCRdb stores in-frame clones only, minus some. The table includes about 240,000 clones, about nine tenths detected once. Sequenced sample: peripheral blood. The receptors shown here come from a man in his 60s who had recovered from COVID-19.

The chain carries TRBV5-1 and TRBJ2-4; a possible D gene is TRBD1 (6 bases). The V end lost 2 bases, the J end lost 3 bases, and 12 bases lay between the germline ends. Germline V lookup: CDR1 SGHRS, CDR2 YFSETQ. The CDR3 runs 15 residues. The CDR3 region is CASSLGQIDKNIQYF. The CDR3 nucleotides read TGCGCCAGCAGCTTAGGACAGATCGACAAAAACATTCAGTACTTC.

The chain recombines TRBV6-5 with TRBJ1-5; D remains unclear. CDR1 MNHEY and CDR2 SVGAGI come from the germline V gene. This CDR3 contains 16 residues. V was pared by 0 bases and J by 5 bases, with 14 bases between. This CDR3 reads CASSYSNPTGDQPQHF. The CDR3 DNA is TGTGCCAGCAGTTACTCGAATCCAACGGGTGATCAGCCCCAGCATTTT.

The chain links TRBV4-1 to TRBJ1-3, with a tentative D call TRBD1 (6 bases). The CDR3 has 15 residues. Trimming took 4 bases from V and 9 from J, leaving 19 bases between them. Germline V CDR1 and CDR2: MGHRA, YSYEKL. The CDR3 reads CASSLSGTARGTIYF. In DNA form, the CDR3 reads TGCGCCAGCAGCCTTTCCGGGACGGCCAGGGGCACCATATATTTT.

The chain has TRBV2 and TRBJ1-3; maybe TRBD1 (5 bases). In germline, CDR1 is SNHLY, CDR2 FYNNEI. V was cut by 4 bases and J by 4 bases, with 8 bases left in between. This CDR3 has 13 amino acids. As DNA, the CDR3 is TGTGCCAGCAGTGTCCGACAGGGAAACACCATATATTTT. Amino acids: CASSVRQGNTIYF.

The gene calls are TRBV19 and TRBJ2-2; 11 positions agree with TRBD1. From germline, CDR1 is LNHDA and CDR2 SQIVND (reference sequence). V trimming: 5 bases; J trimming: 7 bases; junction bases outside the gene matches: 15. The CDR3 is made up of 18 amino acids. The CDR3 bases are TGTGCCAGTAGTGTCCCCGTGGGACAGGGGGGGCTAGGCGGGGAGCTGTTTTTT. The encoded protein is CASSVPVGQGGLGGELFF.

The chain carries TRBV7-2 and TRBJ1-2; 10 bases align to TRBD1. The CDR3 runs 15 residues. V was clipped by 2 bases and J by 7 bases; unmatched bases: 7. Germline lookup yields CDR1 SGHTA and CDR2 FQGNSA. The CDR3 sequence is CASSLYAGTGVGYTF. The CDR3 coding sequence is TGTGCCAGCAGCTTATACGCCGGGACAGGGGTTGGCTACACCTTC.

The chain links TRBV2 to TRBJ1-5; D possibly corresponds to TRBD1 (6 bases). Germline assignment: CDR1 SNHLY and CDR2 FYNNEI. With 8 bases removed from V and 1 base from J, the gap between germline ends came to 15 bases. The CDR3 is 15 residues long. The CDR3 loop is CASAGTKVSNQPQHF. In DNA, the CDR3 is TGTGCCAGCGCCGGGACAAAGGTCAGCAATCAGCCCCAGCATTTT.

The chain employs TRBV2 and TRBJ2-3; a possible D gene is TRBD2 (6 bases). This CDR3 comprises 12 residues. Trimming took 5 bases from V and 6 from J, leaving 9 bases between them. Germline values: CDR1 SNHLY, CDR2 FYNNEI. The CDR3: CASSREVDTQYF. In nucleotides, the CDR3 is TGTGCCAGCAGTAGGGAGGTTGATACGCAGTATTTT.